Sequencing of this T cell receptor beta chain was carried out in a study of blood T cell repertoires in COVID-19. The overall study: The United States, Italy and Spain provided the acute and convalescent COVID-19 samples. Sources were T cells, B-cell-depleted T cells, or PBMCs; the material itself was cDNA or gDNA.

Looked up from germline, CDR1 is LNHNV and CDR2 is YYDKDF (reference sequence). This CDR3 is built from 13 residues. V was trimmed by 1 base and J by 7 bases, leaving 8 bases between them. The repertoire was sequenced with immunoSEQ multiplex PCR; TCRdb's copy has only in-frame clones and lacks some. The repertoire holds roughly 230,000 clones, with 65% to 85% as singletons. The sample was peripheral blood. This clonotype was obtained from a human donor in a cohort sampled during active COVID-19. The gene calls are TRBV15 and TRBJ2-1; D gene uncertain. DNA for the CDR3: TGTGCCACCAGCAGAGGTCAGGTGAATGAGCAGTTCTTC. Translating gives CATSRGQVNEQFF.